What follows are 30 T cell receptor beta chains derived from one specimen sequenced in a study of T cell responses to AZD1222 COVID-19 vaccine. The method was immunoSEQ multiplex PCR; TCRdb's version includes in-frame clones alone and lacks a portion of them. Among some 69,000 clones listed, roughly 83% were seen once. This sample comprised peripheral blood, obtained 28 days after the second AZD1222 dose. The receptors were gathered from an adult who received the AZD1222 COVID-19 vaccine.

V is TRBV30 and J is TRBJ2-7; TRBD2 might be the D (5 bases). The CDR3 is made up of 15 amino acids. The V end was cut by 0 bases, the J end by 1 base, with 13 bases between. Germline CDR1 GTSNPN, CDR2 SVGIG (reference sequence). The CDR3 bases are TGTGCCTGGAGTGTAGGAGACTACCGTTCCTACGAGCAGTACTTC. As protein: CAWSVGDYRSYEQYF.

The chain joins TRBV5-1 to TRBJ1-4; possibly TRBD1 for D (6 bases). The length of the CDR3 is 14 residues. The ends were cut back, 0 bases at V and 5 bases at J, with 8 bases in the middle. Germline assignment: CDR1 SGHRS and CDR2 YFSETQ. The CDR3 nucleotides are TGCGCCAGCAGCTTGGGGCAGGGGAATGAAAAACTGTTTTTT. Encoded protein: CASSLGQGNEKLFF.

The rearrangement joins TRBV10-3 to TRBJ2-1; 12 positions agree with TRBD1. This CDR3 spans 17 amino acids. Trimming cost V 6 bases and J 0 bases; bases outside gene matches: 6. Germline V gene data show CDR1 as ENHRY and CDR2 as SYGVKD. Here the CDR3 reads CAIRIAGQGASYNEQFF. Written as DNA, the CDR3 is TGTGCCATCAGGATCGCGGGACAGGGGGCCTCCTACAATGAGCAGTTCTTC.

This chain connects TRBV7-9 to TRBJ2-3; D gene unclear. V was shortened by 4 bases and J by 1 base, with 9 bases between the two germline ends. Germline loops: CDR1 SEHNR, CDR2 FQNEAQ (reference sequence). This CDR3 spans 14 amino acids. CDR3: CASSSPSGTDTQYF. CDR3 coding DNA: TGTGCCAGCAGCTCCCCGTCGGGCACAGATACGCAGTATTTT. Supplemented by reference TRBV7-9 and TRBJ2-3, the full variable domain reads DTGVSQNPRHKITKRGQNVTFRCDPISEHNRLYWYRQTLGQGPEFLTYFQNEAQLEKSRLLSDRFSAERPKGSFSTLEIQRTEQGDSAMYLCASSSPSGTDTQYFGPGTRLTVL.

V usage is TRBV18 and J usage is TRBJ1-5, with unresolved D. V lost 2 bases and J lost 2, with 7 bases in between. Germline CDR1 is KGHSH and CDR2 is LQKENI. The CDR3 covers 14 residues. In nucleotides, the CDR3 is TGTGCCAGCTCACCAGGTGGTGGCAATCAGCCCCAGCATTTT. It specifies CASSPGGGNQPQHF.

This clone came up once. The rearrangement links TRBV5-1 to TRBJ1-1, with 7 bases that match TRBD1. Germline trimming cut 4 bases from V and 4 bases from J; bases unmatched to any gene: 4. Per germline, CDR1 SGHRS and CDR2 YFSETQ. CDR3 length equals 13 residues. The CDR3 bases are TGCGCCAGCAGCAACAGGGGTCCCACTGAAGCTTTCTTT. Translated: CASSNRGPTEAFF.

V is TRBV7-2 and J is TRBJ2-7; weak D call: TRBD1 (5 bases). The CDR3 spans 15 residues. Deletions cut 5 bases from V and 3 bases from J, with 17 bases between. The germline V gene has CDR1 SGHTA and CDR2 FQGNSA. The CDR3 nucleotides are TGTGCCAGCAGCCCCGAGGCTACGACAGACTACGAGCAGTACTTC. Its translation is CASSPEATTDYEQYF.

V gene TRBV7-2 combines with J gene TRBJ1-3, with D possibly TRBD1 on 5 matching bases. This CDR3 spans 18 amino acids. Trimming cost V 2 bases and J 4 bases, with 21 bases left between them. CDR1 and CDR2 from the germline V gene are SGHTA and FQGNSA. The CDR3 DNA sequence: TGTGCCAGCAGCTTAAGAGACAGCCGGTTTTTAGAGGGAAACACCATATATTTT. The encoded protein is CASSLRDSRFLEGNTIYF.

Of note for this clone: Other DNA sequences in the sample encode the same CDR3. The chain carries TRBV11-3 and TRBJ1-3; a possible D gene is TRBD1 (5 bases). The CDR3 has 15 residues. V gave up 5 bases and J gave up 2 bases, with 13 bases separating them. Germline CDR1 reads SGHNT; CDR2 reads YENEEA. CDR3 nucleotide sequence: TGTGCCAGCAGCCCTGGGCAGGGACCTGGAAACACCATATATTTT. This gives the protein CASSPGQGPGNTIYF.

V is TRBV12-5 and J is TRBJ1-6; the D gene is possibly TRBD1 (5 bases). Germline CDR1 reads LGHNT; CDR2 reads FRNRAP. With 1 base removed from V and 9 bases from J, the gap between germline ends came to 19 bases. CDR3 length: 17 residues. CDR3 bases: TGTGCTAGTGGTTTGGACCCCGAGAGGTCCGGGGGTTCACCCCTCCACTTT. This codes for CASGLDPERSGGSPLHF.

The CDR3 protein is CASSSTRSQPQHF. The DNA for the CDR3 is TGTGCCAGCAGTTCGACGAGAAGTCAGCCCCAGCATTTT. This chain uses TRBV27 with TRBJ1-5; no firm D call. Germline lookup yields CDR1 MNHEY and CDR2 SMNVEV (reference sequence). Trimming stripped 4 bases from V and 6 bases from J, with 10 bases between. The CDR3 covers 13 residues.

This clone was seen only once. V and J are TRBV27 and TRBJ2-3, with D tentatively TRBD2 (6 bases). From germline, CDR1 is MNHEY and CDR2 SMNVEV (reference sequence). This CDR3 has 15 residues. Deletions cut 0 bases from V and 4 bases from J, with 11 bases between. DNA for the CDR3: TGTGCCAGCAGTTTATCGGGGGACTCCGCAGATACGCAGTATTTT. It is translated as CASSLSGDSADTQYF.

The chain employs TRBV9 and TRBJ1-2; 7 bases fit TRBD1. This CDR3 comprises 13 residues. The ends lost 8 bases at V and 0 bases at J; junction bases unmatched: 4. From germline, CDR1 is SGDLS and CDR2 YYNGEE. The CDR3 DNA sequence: TGTGCCAGTGGACAGGTAGCTAACTATGGCTACACCTTC. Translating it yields CASGQVANYGYTF.

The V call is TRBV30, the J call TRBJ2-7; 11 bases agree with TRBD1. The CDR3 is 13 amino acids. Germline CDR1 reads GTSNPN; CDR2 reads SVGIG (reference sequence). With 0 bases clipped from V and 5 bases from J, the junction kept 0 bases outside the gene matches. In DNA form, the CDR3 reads TGTGCCTGGAGTGTGGGACAGGGGGACGAGCAGTACTTC. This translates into CAWSVGQGDEQYF.

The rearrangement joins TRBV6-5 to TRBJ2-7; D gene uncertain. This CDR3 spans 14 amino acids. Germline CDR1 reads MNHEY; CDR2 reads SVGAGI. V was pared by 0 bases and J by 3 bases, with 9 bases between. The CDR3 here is CASSYSPGDYEQYF. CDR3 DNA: TGTGCCAGCAGTTACTCGCCCGGCGACTACGAGCAGTACTTC.

As DNA, the CDR3 is TGCGCCAGCAGCCCGGGGGGCGGTGGCTACACCTTC. This codes for CASSPGGGGYTF. V and J are TRBV5-1 and TRBJ1-2, with TRBD1 as a possible D gene (6 bases). The CDR3 is 12 residues long. The germline V gene encodes CDR1 SGHRS and CDR2 YFSETQ. V was clipped by 4 bases and J by 7 bases, with 11 bases between them.

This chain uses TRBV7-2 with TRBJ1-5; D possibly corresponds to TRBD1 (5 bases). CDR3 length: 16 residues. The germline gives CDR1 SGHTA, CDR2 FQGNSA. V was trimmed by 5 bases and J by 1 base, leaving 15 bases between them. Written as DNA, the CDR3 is TGTGCCAGCAGCACCGGGACGGCGGGGAGCAATCAGCCCCAGCATTTT. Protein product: CASSTGTAGSNQPQHF. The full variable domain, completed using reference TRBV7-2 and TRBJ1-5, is GAGVSQSPSNKVTEKGKDVELRCDPISGHTALYWYRQSLGQGLEFLIYFQGNSAPDKSGLPSDRFSAERTGGSVSTLTIQRTQQEDSAVYLCASSTGTAGSNQPQHFGDGTRLSIL.

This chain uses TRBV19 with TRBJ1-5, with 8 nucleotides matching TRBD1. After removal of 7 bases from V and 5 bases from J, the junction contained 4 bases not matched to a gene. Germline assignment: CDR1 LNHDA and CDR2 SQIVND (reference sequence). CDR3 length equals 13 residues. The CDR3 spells CASKDRVDQPQHF. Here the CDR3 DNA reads TGTGCCAGTAAGGACAGGGTGGATCAGCCCCAGCATTTT.

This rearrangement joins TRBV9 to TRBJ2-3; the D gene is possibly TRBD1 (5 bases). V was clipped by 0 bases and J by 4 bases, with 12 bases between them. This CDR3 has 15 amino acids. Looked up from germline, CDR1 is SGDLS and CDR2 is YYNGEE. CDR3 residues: CASSVVGQGPDTQYF. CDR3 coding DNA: TGTGCCAGCAGCGTAGTGGGCCAGGGCCCAGATACGCAGTATTTT.

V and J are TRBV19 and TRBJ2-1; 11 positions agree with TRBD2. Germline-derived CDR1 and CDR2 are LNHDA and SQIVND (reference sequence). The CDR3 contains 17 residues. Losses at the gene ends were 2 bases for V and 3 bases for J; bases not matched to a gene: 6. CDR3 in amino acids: CASSIIPGLAGYNEQFF. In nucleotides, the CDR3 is TGTGCCAGTAGTATAATCCCCGGACTAGCGGGCTACAATGAGCAGTTCTTC.

CDR3 in amino acids: CASSQLIGDTEAFF. The CDR3 nucleotides read TGTGCCAGCAGCCAACTCATCGGGGACACTGAAGCTTTCTTT. The J gene is TRBJ1-1, the V gene TRBV3-1 (or the pseudogene TRBV3-2); D not resolved. This CDR3 is built from 14 residues. The germline V gene has CDR1 LGHDT and CDR2 YNNKEL (reference sequence). The V gene lost 2 bases and the J gene lost 3 bases, with 10 bases spanning the gap.

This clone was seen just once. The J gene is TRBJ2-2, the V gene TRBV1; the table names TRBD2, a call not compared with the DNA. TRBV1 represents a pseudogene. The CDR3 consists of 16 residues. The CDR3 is CTSSLTAREGTGELFF. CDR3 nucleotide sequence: TGCACCAGCAGCCTTACCGCGAGGGAGGGAACCGGGGAGCTGTTTTTT.

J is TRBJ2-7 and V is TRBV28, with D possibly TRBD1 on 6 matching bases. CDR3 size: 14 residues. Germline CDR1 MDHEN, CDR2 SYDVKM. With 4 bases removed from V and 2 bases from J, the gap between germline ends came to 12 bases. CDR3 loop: CASSSRQVTYEQYF. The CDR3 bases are TGTGCCAGCAGTTCAAGACAGGTGACCTACGAGCAGTACTTC. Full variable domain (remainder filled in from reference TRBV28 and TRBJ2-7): DVKVTQSSRYLVKRTGEKVFLECVQDMDHENMFWYRQDPGLGLRLIYFSYDVKMKEKGDIPEGYSVSREKKERFSLILESASTNQTSMYLCASSSRQVTYEQYFGPGTRLTVT.

In nucleotides, the CDR3 is TGTGCCTGGAGTCTCCACCTTGAAGCTTTCTTT. The encoded protein is CAWSLHLEAFF. The rearrangement joins TRBV30 to TRBJ1-1; D not resolved. The ends were cut back, 2 bases at V and 7 bases at J, with 8 bases in the middle. CDR1 GTSNPN and CDR2 SVGIG come from the germline V gene (reference sequence). This CDR3 comprises 11 residues. The full variable domain, with the rest looked up from reference TRBV30 and TRBJ1-1, is SQTIHQWPATLVQPVGSPLSLECTVEGTSNPNLYWYRQAAGRGLQLLFYSVGIGQISSEVPQNLSASRPQDRQFILSSKKLLLSDSGFYLCAWSLHLEAFFGQGTRLTVV.

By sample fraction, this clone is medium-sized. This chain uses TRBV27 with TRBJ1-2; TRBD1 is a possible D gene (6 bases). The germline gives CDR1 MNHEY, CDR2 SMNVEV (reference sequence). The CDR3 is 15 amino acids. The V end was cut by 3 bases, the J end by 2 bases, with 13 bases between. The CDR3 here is CASSFLDRKNYGYTF. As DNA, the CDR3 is TGTGCCAGCAGTTTTCTCGACAGGAAGAACTATGGCTACACCTTC.

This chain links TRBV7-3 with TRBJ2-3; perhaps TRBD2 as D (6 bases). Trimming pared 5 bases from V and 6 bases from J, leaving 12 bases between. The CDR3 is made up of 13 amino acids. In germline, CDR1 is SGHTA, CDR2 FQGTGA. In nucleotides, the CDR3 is TGTGCCAGCAGCGGGGGAGGCAGCGATACGCAGTATTTT. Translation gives CASSGGGSDTQYF.

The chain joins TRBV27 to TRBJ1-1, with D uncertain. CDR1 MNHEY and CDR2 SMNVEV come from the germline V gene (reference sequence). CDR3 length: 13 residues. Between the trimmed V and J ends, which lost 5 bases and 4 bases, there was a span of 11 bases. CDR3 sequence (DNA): TGTGCCAGCAGTATAAAGGGTTTCACTGAAGCTTTCTTT. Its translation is CASSIKGFTEAFF.

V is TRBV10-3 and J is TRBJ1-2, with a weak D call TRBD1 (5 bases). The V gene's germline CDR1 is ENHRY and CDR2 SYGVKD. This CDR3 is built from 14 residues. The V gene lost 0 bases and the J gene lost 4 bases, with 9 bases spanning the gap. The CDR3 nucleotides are TGTGCCATCAGTGAGTCAACGGGGGGCTATGGCTACACCTTC. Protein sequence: CAISESTGGYGYTF.

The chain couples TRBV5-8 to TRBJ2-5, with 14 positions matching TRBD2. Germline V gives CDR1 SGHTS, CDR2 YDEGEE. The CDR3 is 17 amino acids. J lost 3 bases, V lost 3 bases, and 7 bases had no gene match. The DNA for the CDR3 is TGTGCCAGCAGCTGGGTCCGGACTAGCGGGGGGAAAGAGACCCAGTACTTC. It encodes CASSWVRTSGGKETQYF.

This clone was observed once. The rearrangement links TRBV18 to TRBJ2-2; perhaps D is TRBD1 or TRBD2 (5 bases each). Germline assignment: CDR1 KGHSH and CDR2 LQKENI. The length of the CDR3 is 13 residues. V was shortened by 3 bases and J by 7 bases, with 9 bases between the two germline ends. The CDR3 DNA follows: TGTGCCAGCTCACCGAGAGGGGACGGGGAGCTGTTTTTT. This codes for CASSPRGDGELFF.